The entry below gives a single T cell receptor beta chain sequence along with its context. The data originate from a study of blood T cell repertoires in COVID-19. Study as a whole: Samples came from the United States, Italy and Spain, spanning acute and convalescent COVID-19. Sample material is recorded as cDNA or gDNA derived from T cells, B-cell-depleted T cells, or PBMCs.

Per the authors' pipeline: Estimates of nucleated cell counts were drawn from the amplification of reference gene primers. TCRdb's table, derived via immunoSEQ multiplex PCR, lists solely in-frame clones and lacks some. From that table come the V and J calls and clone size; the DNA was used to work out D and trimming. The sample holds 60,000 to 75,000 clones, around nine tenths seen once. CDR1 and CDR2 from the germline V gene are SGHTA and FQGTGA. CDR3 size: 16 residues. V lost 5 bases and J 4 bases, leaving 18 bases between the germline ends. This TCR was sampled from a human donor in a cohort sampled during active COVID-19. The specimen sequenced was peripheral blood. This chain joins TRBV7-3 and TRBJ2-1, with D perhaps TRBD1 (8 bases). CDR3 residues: CASSRTTGGAYNEQFF. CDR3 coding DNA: TGTGCCAGCAGCCGGACAACAGGGGGGGCTTACAATGAGCAGTTCTTC.